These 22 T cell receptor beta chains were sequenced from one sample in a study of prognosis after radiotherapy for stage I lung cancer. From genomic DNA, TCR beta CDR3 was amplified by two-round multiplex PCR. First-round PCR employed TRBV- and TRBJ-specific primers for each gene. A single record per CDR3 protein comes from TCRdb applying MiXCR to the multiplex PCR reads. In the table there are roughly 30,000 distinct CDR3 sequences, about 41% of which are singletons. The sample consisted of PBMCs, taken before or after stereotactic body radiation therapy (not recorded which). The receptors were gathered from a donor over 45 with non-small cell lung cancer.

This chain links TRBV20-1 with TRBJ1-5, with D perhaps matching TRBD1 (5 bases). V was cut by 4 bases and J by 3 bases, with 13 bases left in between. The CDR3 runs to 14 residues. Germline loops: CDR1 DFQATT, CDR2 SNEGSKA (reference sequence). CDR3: CSAISGPTNQPQHF. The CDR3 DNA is TGCAGTGCTATATCGGGACCGACCAATCAGCCCCAGCATTTT.

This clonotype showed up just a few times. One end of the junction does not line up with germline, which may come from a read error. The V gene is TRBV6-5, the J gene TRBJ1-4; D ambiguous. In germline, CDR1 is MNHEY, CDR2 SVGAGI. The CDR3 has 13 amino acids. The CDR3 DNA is TGTGCCAGCAGTTACGGGTCGTATGAAAAAATGTTTTTT. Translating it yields CASSYGSYEKMFF.

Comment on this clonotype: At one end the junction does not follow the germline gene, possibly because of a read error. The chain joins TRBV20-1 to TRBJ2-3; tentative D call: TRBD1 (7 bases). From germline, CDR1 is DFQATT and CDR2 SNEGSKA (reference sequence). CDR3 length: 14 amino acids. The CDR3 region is CSGQGGGCTDTQYF. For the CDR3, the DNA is TGCAGTGGCCAGGGGGGCGGCTGCACGGATACGCAGTATTTT.

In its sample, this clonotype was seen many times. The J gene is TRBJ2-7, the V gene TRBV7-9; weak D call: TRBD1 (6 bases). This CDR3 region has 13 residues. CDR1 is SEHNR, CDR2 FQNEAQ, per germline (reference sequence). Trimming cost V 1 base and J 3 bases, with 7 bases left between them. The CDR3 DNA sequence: TGTGCCAGCAGCTTAGAGGGGGACTACGAGCAGTACTTC. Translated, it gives CASSLEGDYEQYF.

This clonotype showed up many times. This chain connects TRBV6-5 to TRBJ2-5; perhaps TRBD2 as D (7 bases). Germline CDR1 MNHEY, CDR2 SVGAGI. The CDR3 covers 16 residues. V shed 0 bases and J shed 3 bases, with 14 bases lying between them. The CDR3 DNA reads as TGTGCCAGCAGTTACTCGAGGGGGAGGGGGAAAGAGACCCAGTACTTC. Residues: CASSYSRGRGKETQYF.

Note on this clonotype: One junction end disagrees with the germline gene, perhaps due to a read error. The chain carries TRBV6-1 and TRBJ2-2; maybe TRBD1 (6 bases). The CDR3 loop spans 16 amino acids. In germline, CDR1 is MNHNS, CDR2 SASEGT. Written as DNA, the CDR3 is TGTGCCAGCAGTGAATTTAACCTGGGGGCCACCTGGGAGCTGTTTTTT. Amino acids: CASSEFNLGATWELFF.

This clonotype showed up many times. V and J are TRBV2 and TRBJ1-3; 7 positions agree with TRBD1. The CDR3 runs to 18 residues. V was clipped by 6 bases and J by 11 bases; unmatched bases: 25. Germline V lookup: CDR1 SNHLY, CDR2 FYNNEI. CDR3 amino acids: CASRGTEYINKHGFPIYF. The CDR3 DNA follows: TGTGCCAGCAGAGGGACAGAATACATAAATAAACACGGTTTCCCCATATATTTT.

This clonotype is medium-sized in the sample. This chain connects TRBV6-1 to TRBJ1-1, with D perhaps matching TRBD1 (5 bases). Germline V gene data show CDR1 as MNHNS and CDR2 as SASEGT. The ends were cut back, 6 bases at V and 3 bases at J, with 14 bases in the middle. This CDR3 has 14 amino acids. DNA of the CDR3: TGTGCCAGCAGCCGGACATTCTCGGACACTGAAGCTTTCTTT. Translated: CASSRTFSDTEAFF.

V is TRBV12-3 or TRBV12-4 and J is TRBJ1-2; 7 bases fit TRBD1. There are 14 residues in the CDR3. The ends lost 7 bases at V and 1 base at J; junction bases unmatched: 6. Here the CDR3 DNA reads TGTGCCAGCATGGGTACAGGGGTTAACTATGGCTACACCTTC. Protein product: CASMGTGVNYGYTF.

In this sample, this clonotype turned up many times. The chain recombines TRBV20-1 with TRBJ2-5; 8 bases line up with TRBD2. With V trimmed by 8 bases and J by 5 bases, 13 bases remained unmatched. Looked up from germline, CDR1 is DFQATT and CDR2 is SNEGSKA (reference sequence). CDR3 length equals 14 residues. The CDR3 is CSSGGGGDGETQYF. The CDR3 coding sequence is TGCAGTTCGGGGGGGGGAGGTGACGGCGAGACCCAGTACTTC.

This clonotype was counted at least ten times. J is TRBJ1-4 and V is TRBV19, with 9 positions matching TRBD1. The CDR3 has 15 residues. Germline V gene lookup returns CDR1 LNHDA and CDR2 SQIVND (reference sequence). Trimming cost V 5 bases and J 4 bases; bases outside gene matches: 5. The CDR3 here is CASSAPGQGNEKLFF. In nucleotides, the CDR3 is TGTGCCAGTAGTGCACCGGGACAGGGTAATGAAAAACTGTTTTTT.

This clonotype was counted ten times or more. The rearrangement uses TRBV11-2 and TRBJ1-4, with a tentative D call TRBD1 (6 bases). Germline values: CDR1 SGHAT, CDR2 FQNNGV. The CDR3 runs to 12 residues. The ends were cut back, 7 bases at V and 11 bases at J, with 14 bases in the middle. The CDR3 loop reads CASTNEGGKLFF. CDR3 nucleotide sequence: TGTGCCAGCACCAACGAGGGGGGCAAACTGTTTTTT.

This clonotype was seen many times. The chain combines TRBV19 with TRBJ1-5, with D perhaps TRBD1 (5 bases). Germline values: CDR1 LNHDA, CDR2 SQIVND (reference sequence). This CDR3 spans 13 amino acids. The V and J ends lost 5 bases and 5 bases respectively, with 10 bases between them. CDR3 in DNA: TGTGCCAGTAGTCCAGGGCCCTATCAGCCCCAGCATTTT. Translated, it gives CASSPGPYQPQHF.

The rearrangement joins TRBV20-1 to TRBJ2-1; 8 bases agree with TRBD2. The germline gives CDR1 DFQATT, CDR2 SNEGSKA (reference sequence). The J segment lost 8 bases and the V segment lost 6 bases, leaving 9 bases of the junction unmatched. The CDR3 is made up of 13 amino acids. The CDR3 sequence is CSAPGLVVDEQFF. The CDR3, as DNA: TGCAGTGCCCCGGGACTAGTCGTTGATGAGCAGTTCTTC.

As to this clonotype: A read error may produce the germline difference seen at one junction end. CDR3 DNA: TGTGCCTGGAGTGTACAAGGGAGCAATCAGCCCCAACATTTT. As protein: CAWSVQGSNQPQHF. This chain connects TRBV30 to TRBJ1-5; D not resolved. This CDR3 is built from 14 residues. CDR1 is GTSNPN and CDR2 is SVGIG in the germline V gene (reference sequence).

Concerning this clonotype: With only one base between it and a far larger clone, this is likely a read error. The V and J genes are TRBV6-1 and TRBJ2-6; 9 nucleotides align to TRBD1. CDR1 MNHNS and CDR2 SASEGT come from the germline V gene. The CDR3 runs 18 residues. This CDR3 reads CASSYQGQGTSGVNVLTF. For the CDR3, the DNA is TGTGCCAGCAGTTATCAGGGACAGGGAACCTCTGGGGTCAACGTCCTGACTTTC.

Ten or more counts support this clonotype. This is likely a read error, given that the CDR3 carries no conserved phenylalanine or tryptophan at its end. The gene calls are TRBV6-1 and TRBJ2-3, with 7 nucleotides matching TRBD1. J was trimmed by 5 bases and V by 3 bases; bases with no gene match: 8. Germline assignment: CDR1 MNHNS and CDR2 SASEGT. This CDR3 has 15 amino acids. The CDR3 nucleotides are TGTGCCAGCAGTGAGGGGAACAGGGGCGGAGATACGCAGTATCTT. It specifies CASSEGNRGGDTQYL.

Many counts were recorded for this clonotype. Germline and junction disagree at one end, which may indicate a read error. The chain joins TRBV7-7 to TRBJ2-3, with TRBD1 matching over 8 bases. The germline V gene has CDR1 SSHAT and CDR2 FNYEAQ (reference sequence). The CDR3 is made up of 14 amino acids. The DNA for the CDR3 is TGTGCTAGCAGCCTAGGACAGGGCGCAGATACGCAGTATTTT. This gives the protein CASSLGQGADTQYF. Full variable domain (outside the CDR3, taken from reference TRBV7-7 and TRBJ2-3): GAGVSQSPRYKVTKRGQDVTLRCDPISSHATLYWYQQALGQGPEFLTYFNYEAQPDKSGLPSDRFSAERPEGSISTLTIQRTEQRDSAMYRCASSLGQGADTQYFGPGTRLTVL.

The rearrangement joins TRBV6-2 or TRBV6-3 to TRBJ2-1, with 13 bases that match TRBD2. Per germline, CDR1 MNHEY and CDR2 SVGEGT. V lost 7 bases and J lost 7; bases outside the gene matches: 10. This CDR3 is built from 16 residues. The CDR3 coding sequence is TGTGCCAGCACTCACACTAGCGGGAGGGCCTGGAATGAGCAGTTCTTC. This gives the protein CASTHTSGRAWNEQFF.

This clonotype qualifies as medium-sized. The CDR3 region has the DNA TGTGCCAGCAGTTTTCTGGCGGGAGTGGGCGGGGAGCTGTTTTTT. Residues: CASSFLAGVGGELFF. The rearrangement joins TRBV27 to TRBJ2-2; 7 bases match TRBD2. V lost 3 bases, J lost 7 bases, and 8 bases stayed unmatched. The CDR3 covers 15 residues. CDR1 and CDR2 from the germline V gene are MNHEY and SMNVEV (reference sequence).

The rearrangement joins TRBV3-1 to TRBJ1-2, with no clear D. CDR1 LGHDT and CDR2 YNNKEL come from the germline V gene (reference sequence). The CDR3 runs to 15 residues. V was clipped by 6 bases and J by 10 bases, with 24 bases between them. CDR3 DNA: TGTGCCAGCAGAGATACTGCAGGTGAAAGGGATGACTACACCTTC. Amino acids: CASRDTAGERDDYTF.

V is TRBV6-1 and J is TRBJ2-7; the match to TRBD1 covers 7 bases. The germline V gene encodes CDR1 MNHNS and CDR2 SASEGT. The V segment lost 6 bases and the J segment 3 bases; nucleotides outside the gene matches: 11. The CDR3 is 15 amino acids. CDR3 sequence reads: CASSLSRDSVYEQYF. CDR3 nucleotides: TGTGCCAGCAGCCTCTCCCGGGACAGTGTCTACGAGCAGTACTTC.